This T cell receptor beta chain was recorded in a study of shared clonotypes between healthy human individuals. CDR1 and CDR2 from the germline V gene are MNHEY and SMNVEV (reference sequence). Trimming pared 6 bases from V and 3 bases from J, leaving 12 bases between. The length of the CDR3 is 13 residues. The protocol was immunoSEQ multiplex PCR, while the TCRdb copy is restricted to in-frame clones and leaves out a portion. Here the sample spans some 2.4 million clones, 80% to 95% being singletons. The sample was naive CD4+ T cells from PBMCs. Regarding subset: CD45RA+ positively selected. The chain links TRBV27 to TRBJ2-7; D remains unclear. This TCR derives from a man aged 18-30 years in good health. Some clones in this sample may be carry-over from other donors' samples. The chain's CDR3 is CASSLTDHYEQYF. The CDR3 DNA reads as TGTGCCAGCAGCCTAACGGATCACTACGAGCAGTACTTC.